Each of the 30 T cell receptor beta chains below was sequenced from the same sample in a study of blood T cell repertoires in COVID-19. Measured with immunoSEQ multiplex PCR; TCRdb has only the in-frame clones, and not every one. The profile shows some 300,000 clones, over 85% of them singletons. Sequenced material: PBMCs or T cells enriched from blood (not recorded which). These receptor sequences come from a woman between 45 and 65 years old who had been exposed to COVID-19.

In its sample, this clone was seen a few times. This chain uses TRBV20-1 with TRBJ2-1, with 8 nucleotides matching TRBD2. V gave up 3 bases and J gave up 4 bases; unmatched junction bases: 14. This CDR3 has 17 residues. Germline CDR1 reads DFQATT; CDR2 reads SNEGSKA (reference sequence). CDR3 amino acids: CSASHYLGTSGYNEQFF. The CDR3 DNA is TGCAGTGCTAGTCACTACCTAGGAACTAGCGGATACAATGAGCAGTTCTTC.

The sample holds one count of this clone. V gene TRBV10-3 combines with J gene TRBJ1-1; a weak D match, TRBD1 (6 bases). The CDR3 extends over 14 amino acids. Germline V gene data show CDR1 as ENHRY and CDR2 as SYGVKD. V was clipped by 7 bases and J by 2 bases, with 14 bases between them. CDR3 loop: CAITGDNSNTEAFF. In DNA form, the CDR3 reads TGTGCCATCACCGGGGACAATTCAAACACTGAAGCTTTCTTT.

The genes are TRBV14 and TRBJ2-2; tentative D call: TRBD2 (5 bases). V was trimmed by 1 base and J by 1 base, leaving 10 bases between them. CDR1 is SGHDN, CDR2 FVKESK, per germline. The CDR3 runs 16 residues. The DNA for the CDR3 is TGTGCCAGCAGCCAAGTCCTAGCAGTGAACACCGGGGAGCTGTTTTTT. This encodes CASSQVLAVNTGELFF.

The chain carries TRBV19 and TRBJ2-7; 9 bases match TRBD2. Trimming removed 3 bases from V and 6 bases from J; junction bases left unmatched: 12. This CDR3 spans 16 amino acids. CDR1 is LNHDA and CDR2 is SQIVND in the germline V gene (reference sequence). The CDR3 reads CASSIPQGSGGVEQYF. For the CDR3, the DNA is TGTGCCAGTAGTATCCCCCAAGGTAGCGGGGGTGTCGAGCAGTACTTC.

The chain couples TRBV7-9 to TRBJ1-1, with 8 positions matching TRBD1. This CDR3 spans 14 amino acids. CDR1 is SEHNR and CDR2 is FQNEAQ in the germline V gene (reference sequence). J was trimmed by 7 bases and V by 3 bases; bases with no gene match: 7. CDR3 sequence (DNA): TGTGCCAGCAGCTTGGGGCAGGGGGCTAATGAAGCTTTCTTT. The encoded protein is CASSLGQGANEAFF.

The chain couples TRBV7-9 to TRBJ1-4; D uncertain. Deletions cut 2 bases from V and 7 bases from J, with 11 bases between. The CDR3 consists of 14 residues. Germline CDR1 SEHNR, CDR2 FQNEAQ (reference sequence). CDR3 sequence reads: CASSLYDPGEKLFF. In nucleotides, the CDR3 is TGTGCCAGCAGCTTATACGATCCAGGTGAAAAACTGTTTTTT.

The count of this clone is one. One end of the junction is discordant with germline, which a read error may explain. The chain links TRBV7-7 to TRBJ2-2; 13 nucleotides align to TRBD2. CDR1 is SSHAT, CDR2 FNYEAQ, per germline (reference sequence). The CDR3 runs to 16 residues. Written as DNA, the CDR3 is TGTGCTAGCAGCCACGGACTAGCGGGGGACACCGGGGAGCTGTTTTTT. Translated, it gives CASSHGLAGDTGELFF.

The rearrangement joins TRBV21-1 to TRBJ2-3; the D call of TRBD2 is as the table states it, not checked on the DNA. TRBV21-1 is shown as a pseudogene. The CDR3 sequence is 18 residues long. The CDR3 DNA reads TGTGCCAGCAGCAAATCACTAGCGGGGGCCCTGATCACAGATACGCAGTATTTT. Translating gives CASSKSLAGALITDTQYF.

This chain links TRBV5-6 with TRBJ1-1; D not resolved. Germline values: CDR1 SGHDT, CDR2 YYEEEE. Trimming took off 1 base at V and 0 bases at J, with 13 bases between the two ends. This CDR3 has 16 residues. CDR3 in DNA: TGTGCCAGCAGCTTGTTTCCCCCCACTTTGAACACTGAAGCTTTCTTT. The encoded protein is CASSLFPPTLNTEAFF.

This chain joins TRBV6-5 and TRBJ1-1, with D possibly being TRBD1 (5 bases). V dropped 5 bases and J dropped 3 bases, with 16 bases sitting between them. This CDR3 has 15 amino acids. The germline gives CDR1 MNHEY, CDR2 SVGAGI. CDR3 nucleotides: TGTGCCAGCAGTACGGCAGCGGGGGGGGACACTGAAGCTTTCTTT. Its protein product is CASSTAAGGDTEAFF.

The chain is built from TRBV28 and TRBJ2-7; TRBD1 aligns across 9 bases. Germline V gives CDR1 MDHEN, CDR2 SYDVKM. V dropped 5 bases and J dropped 2; count of bases not matched to a gene: 7. The CDR3 is made up of 15 amino acids. This CDR3 reads CASSAAGTGTYEQYF. CDR3 nucleotide sequence: TGTGCCAGCAGTGCCGCCGGGACAGGGACCTACGAGCAGTACTTC.

In nucleotides, the CDR3 is TGTGCCAGCAGCCAAATGAGACAGGTGGGGGAGACCCAGTACTTC. Its protein is CASSQMRQVGETQYF. The chain is built from TRBV3-1 (or the pseudogene TRBV3-2) and TRBJ2-5; possible D gene TRBD1, 6 bases. The V gene lost 2 bases and the J gene lost 5 bases, with 15 bases spanning the gap. CDR1 and CDR2 (germline): LGHDT, YNNKEL (reference sequence). CDR3 length equals 15 residues.

This chain joins TRBV11-2 and TRBJ2-7, with 11 bases aligning to TRBD1. This CDR3 comprises 14 residues. J lost 3 bases, V lost 7 bases, and 5 bases had no gene match. Germline CDR1 SGHAT, CDR2 FQNNGV. The CDR3 nucleotides are TGTGCCAGCAAAATGGGACAGGGGGGCTACGAGCAGTACTTC. It translates to CASKMGQGGYEQYF.

V is TRBV25-1 and J is TRBJ2-3; a weak D match, TRBD1 (6 bases). This CDR3 spans 14 amino acids. Trimming took 4 bases from V and 2 from J, leaving 10 bases between them. From germline, CDR1 is MGHDK and CDR2 SYGVNS. CDR3 protein: CASSAGQITDTQYF. Here the CDR3 DNA reads TGTGCCAGCAGTGCGGGACAAATCACAGATACGCAGTATTTT.

The chain has TRBV28 and TRBJ2-6; no definite D call. Trimming stripped 10 bases from V and 5 bases from J, with 15 bases between. Germline V gives CDR1 MDHEN, CDR2 SYDVKM. The CDR3 has 14 amino acids. The CDR3 region is CATGETPRANVLTF. The CDR3, as DNA: TGTGCCACCGGCGAGACACCCAGGGCCAACGTCCTGACTTTC.

The chain has TRBV24-1 and TRBJ2-1; 8 bases match TRBD2. Trimming removed 4 bases from V and 3 bases from J; junction bases left unmatched: 10. The CDR3 consists of 17 residues. Germline CDR1 is KGHDR and CDR2 is SFDVKD. CDR3 coding DNA: TGTGCCACCAGTGACCCAGCGCCGGGACTAGGCTACAATGAGCAGTTCTTC. Translated: CATSDPAPGLGYNEQFF.

This clone was detected a few times. V is TRBV6-4 and J is TRBJ2-1; D may be TRBD1 (5 bases). The CDR3 loop spans 13 amino acids. Trimming shortened V by 2 bases and J by 6 bases, and 8 bases separated the two germline ends. Germline CDR1 and CDR2: MRHNA and SNTAGT. DNA for the CDR3: TGTGCCAGCAGTGACCAAGACAGCAATGAGCAGTTCTTC. Protein sequence: CASSDQDSNEQFF.

The rearrangement joins TRBV6-5 to TRBJ1-1; 9 bases map to TRBD1. CDR1 and CDR2 (germline): MNHEY, SVGAGI. The CDR3 covers 12 residues. V dropped 5 bases and J dropped 8; count of bases not matched to a gene: 3. The CDR3 protein is CASSHGTGEAFF. The CDR3 DNA sequence: TGTGCCAGCAGTCACGGGACAGGGGAAGCTTTCTTT.

V is TRBV29-1 and J is TRBJ1-2; no clear D. V gave up 4 bases and J gave up 7 bases, with 19 bases separating them. CDR3 length equals 14 residues. Germline V gene data show CDR1 as SQVTM and CDR2 as ANQGSEA. CDR3 in DNA: TGCAGCGTTGTGAGGGCGGTCCGACATCCTGGCTACACCTTC. Translation: CSVVRAVRHPGYTF. The variable domain in full, with the rest retrieved from reference TRBV29-1 and TRBJ1-2, is SAVISQKPSRDICQRGTSLTIQCQVDSQVTMMFWYRQQPGQSLTLIATANQGSEATYESGFVIDKFPISRPNLTFSTLTVSNMSPEDSSIYLCSVVRAVRHPGYTFGSGTRLTVV.

The chain has TRBV27 and TRBJ1-6, with TRBD1 matching over 9 bases. V shed 6 bases, J shed 9 bases, and the junction held 9 bases outside the gene matches. CDR1 is MNHEY, CDR2 SMNVEV, per germline (reference sequence). The CDR3 has 15 residues. Here the CDR3 reads CASSRGGQGISPLHF. CDR3 sequence (DNA): TGTGCCAGCAGCCGGGGAGGACAGGGGATTTCACCCCTCCACTTT.

The J gene is TRBJ1-6, the V gene TRBV3-1 (or the pseudogene TRBV3-2); D perhaps matches TRBD1 (6 bases). The CDR3 is made up of 18 amino acids. Germline values: CDR1 LGHDT, CDR2 YNNKEL (reference sequence). V was shortened by 4 bases and J by 7 bases, with 23 bases between the two germline ends. This chain's CDR3 is CASSPKIRYRERNSPLHF. The CDR3 DNA is TGTGCCAGCAGCCCTAAAATAAGATACAGGGAGCGGAATTCACCCCTCCACTTT.

The rearrangement links TRBV19 to TRBJ2-2; possibly TRBD1 for D (5 bases). Per the germline V gene, CDR1 is LNHDA and CDR2 is SQIVND (reference sequence). Trimming stripped 9 bases from V and 5 bases from J, with 16 bases between. This CDR3 comprises 14 residues. The CDR3 nucleotides read TGTGCCAGCCTCCCGTGGGGCGCGACCGGGGAGCTGTTTTTT. Protein: CASLPWGATGELFF.

The gene calls are TRBV7-8 and TRBJ1-2, with a tentative D call TRBD1 (6 bases). The V gene's germline CDR1 is SGHVS and CDR2 FQNEAQ. The CDR3 contains 14 residues. The ends were cut back, 7 bases at V and 7 bases at J, with 19 bases in the middle. The CDR3 DNA reads TGTGCCAGCAACGTCGGGGGGCAATTCGGTGGCTACACCTTC. The encoded protein is CASNVGGQFGGYTF.

The chain recombines TRBV19 with TRBJ2-5; TRBD2 agrees at 14 bases. With 5 bases clipped from V and 5 bases from J, the junction kept 16 bases outside the gene matches. The length of the CDR3 is 19 residues. Germline V gives CDR1 LNHDA, CDR2 SQIVND (reference sequence). The CDR3 DNA reads as TGTGCCAGTAGTTTGGGCGGGACTAGCGGGGGCCTCGCCTACGAGACCCAGTACTTC. Protein sequence: CASSLGGTSGGLAYETQYF.

The chain carries TRBV7-9 and TRBJ2-7, with D unresolved. CDR3 length: 12 residues. V was clipped by 5 bases and J by 4 bases, with 9 bases between them. Germline V lookup: CDR1 SEHNR, CDR2 FQNEAQ (reference sequence). CDR3 region: CASSPDFYEQYF. The CDR3 DNA reads as TGTGCCAGCAGCCCCGACTTTTACGAGCAGTACTTC.

The table lists this clone with a few counts. The chain is built from TRBV4-1 and TRBJ1-1; D possibly corresponds to TRBD1 (6 bases). Germline CDR1 is MGHRA and CDR2 is YSYEKL. CDR3 length equals 14 residues. Trimming took off 3 bases at V and 4 bases at J, with 12 bases between the two ends. In nucleotides, the CDR3 is TGCGCCAGCAGCCAGGTCCGGGGGGCCACTGAAGCTTTCTTT. This codes for CASSQVRGATEAFF.

This clone was recorded only once. The chain employs TRBV19 and TRBJ2-7, with D possibly being TRBD2 (5 bases). This CDR3 has 14 amino acids. Deletions cut 3 bases from V and 4 bases from J, with 13 bases between. Germline lookup yields CDR1 LNHDA and CDR2 SQIVND (reference sequence). CDR3: CASSIGLTMYEQYF. The CDR3 bases are TGTGCCAGTAGTATTGGACTTACCATGTACGAGCAGTACTTC.

CDR3 residues: CASSEQRTATGELFF. DNA of the CDR3: TGTGCCAGCAGTGAACAAAGGACAGCCACCGGGGAGCTGTTTTTT. The chain is built from TRBV28 and TRBJ2-2; a weak D match, TRBD1 (6 bases). The germline V gene has CDR1 MDHEN and CDR2 SYDVKM. The CDR3 runs 15 residues. Trimming removed 5 bases at V and 4 bases at J, with 14 bases between. Variable domain in full (rest from reference TRBV28 and TRBJ2-2): DVKVTQSSRYLVKRTGEKVFLECVQDMDHENMFWYRQDPGLGLRLIYFSYDVKMKEKGDIPEGYSVSREKKERFSLILESASTNQTSMYLCASSEQRTATGELFFGEGSRLTVL.

The V gene is TRBV14, the J gene TRBJ2-5; maybe TRBD2 (6 bases). The CDR3 is made up of 15 amino acids. V lost 0 bases, J lost 7 bases, and 15 bases lay in between. Germline lookup yields CDR1 SGHDN and CDR2 FVKESK. CDR3 sequence reads: CASSQESGRFGTQYF. The CDR3 nucleotides read TGTGCCAGCAGCCAAGAGAGCGGGCGCTTTGGGACCCAGTACTTC.

The V gene is TRBV5-4, the J gene TRBJ2-2, with 8 bases lining up with TRBD1. The germline V gene has CDR1 SGHNT and CDR2 YYREEE (reference sequence). The CDR3 is 15 residues long. The trim removed 6 bases at V and 1 base at J, leaving 5 bases unmatched. CDR3 DNA: TGTGCCAGCATGACAGGGGTTTTGAACACCGGGGAGCTGTTTTTT. It encodes CASMTGVLNTGELFF.